A selection of T cell receptor beta chains follows, all from one sample in a study of T-cell memory formation after mild COVID-19. One entry per CDR3 protein, called by TCRdb with MiXCR from the 5' RACE reads. The repertoire holds about 420,000 distinct CDR3 sequences, with about a quarter as singletons. The sample consisted of PBMCs or a T cell subset sorted from them (not recorded which). The source is an adult woman who had mild COVID-19 (a few samples of this study predate the infection). Cell type and time point are not known. The CDR3 runs from the conserved cysteine through the conserved F or W. D genes are given only for firm matches. Clone size is stated in some rows and not others, as once, few, many or a class when expanded.

D: -; J: TRBJ2-3; size: many; V: TRBV2; CDR3: CASMFGTDTQYF; DNA: TGTGCCAGCATGTTCGGCACAGATACGCAGTATTTT
D: -; J: TRBJ2-1; size: few; V: TRBV7-9; CDR3: CASSLDGTRNEQFF; DNA: TGTGCCAGCAGCTTAGACGGGACCCGCAATGAGCAGTTCTTC
D: -; J: TRBJ2-7; size: many; V: TRBV12-3/TRBV12-4; CDR3: CASSRAAGYEQYF; DNA: TGTGCCAGCAGCCGGGCAGCCGGCTACGAGCAGTACTTC
D: TRBD1; J: TRBJ2-6; size: few; V: TRBV7-8; CDR3: CASSLPRDSSSGANVLTF; DNA: TGTGCCAGCAGCCTACCAAGGGACAGCAGCTCTGGGGCCAACGTCCTGACTTTC
D: -; J: TRBJ2-1; size: -; V: TRBV11-1; CDR3: CASSHLGRGSSYNEQFF; DNA: TGTGCCAGCAGCCACCTGGGGAGGGGGAGCTCCTACAATGAGCAGTTCTTC
D: TRBD1; J: TRBJ1-1; size: few; V: TRBV12-3/TRBV12-4; CDR3: CASSQGAQTEAFF; DNA: TGTGCCAGCAGTCAGGGGGCTCAGACTGAAGCTTTCTTT
D: -; J: TRBJ2-7; size: many; V: TRBV7-2; CDR3: CASSLAPGGTSYEQYF; DNA: TGTGCCAGCAGCTTAGCGCCGGGCGGGACCTCCTACGAGCAGTACTTC
D: TRBD1; J: TRBJ1-4; size: -; V: TRBV5-1; CDR3: CASSSGQGGNEKLFF; DNA: TGCGCCAGCAGCTCCGGACAGGGAGGTAATGAAAAACTGTTTTTT
D: -; J: TRBJ2-1; size: few; V: TRBV7-6; CDR3: CASSSRGKSYEQFF; DNA: TGTGCCAGCAGCTCGCGCGGGAAGTCGTATGAGCAGTTCTTC
D: -; J: TRBJ2-3; size: few; V: TRBV5-1; CDR3: CASSLEGSESTQYF; DNA: TGCGCCAGCAGCTTGGAGGGCAGCGAAAGCACGCAGTATTTT
D: -; J: TRBJ2-7; size: -; V: TRBV20-1; CDR3: CSARDVAGSVYEQYF; DNA: TGCAGTGCTAGGGACGTTGCGGGGAGCGTCTACGAGCAGTACTTC
D: -; J: TRBJ2-1; size: few; V: TRBV5-1; CDR3: CASSPTSRAQHNEQFF; DNA: TGCGCCAGCAGCCCTACCTCCCGGGCTCAACACAATGAGCAGTTCTTC
D: -; J: TRBJ1-5; size: few; V: TRBV12-5; CDR3: CASGLGVNQPQHF; DNA: TGTGCTAGTGGTTTGGGGGTAAACCAGCCCCAGCATTTT
D: -; J: TRBJ1-1; size: few; V: TRBV14; CDR3: CASSQEGLGNTEAFF; DNA: TGTGCCAGCAGCCAAGAAGGCCTGGGGAACACTGAAGCTTTCTTT
D: TRBD1; J: TRBJ1-1; size: once; V: TRBV30; CDR3: CAWSRDSPRAFF; DNA: TGTGCCTGGAGCCGGGACAGCCCTAGGGCTTTCTTT
D: TRBD1; J: TRBJ2-3; size: many; V: TRBV29-1; CDR3: CSVEGQGLLGTDTQYF; DNA: TGCAGCGTTGAAGGACAGGGTTTGTTAGGCACAGATACGCAGTATTTT
D: TRBD2; J: TRBJ2-1; size: -; V: TRBV12-3/TRBV12-4; CDR3: CASTPRAGVNNEQFF; DNA: TGTGCCAGCACCCCACGAGCGGGAGTAAACAATGAGCAGTTCTTC
D: -; J: TRBJ2-5; size: many; V: TRBV25-1; CDR3: CASSESPKETQYF; DNA: TGTGCCAGCAGTGAATCTCCGAAAGAGACCCAGTACTTC
D: -; J: TRBJ2-1; size: few; V: TRBV24-1; CDR3: CATSGPVELNNEQFF; DNA: TGTGCCACCAGTGGTCCAGTCGAATTAAACAATGAGCAGTTCTTC
D: -; J: TRBJ2-6; size: -; V: TRBV15; CDR3: CATARSPSGANVLTF; DNA: TGTGCCACGGCGCGGTCCCCCTCTGGGGCCAACGTCCTGACTTTC
D: -; J: TRBJ1-6; size: few; V: TRBV6-2/TRBV6-3; CDR3: CASSYPGQIYNSPLHF; DNA: TGTGCCAGCAGTTATCCCGGACAGATCTATAATTCACCCCTCCACTTT
D: -; J: TRBJ2-5; size: few; V: TRBV7-2; CDR3: CASSGNKGETQYF; DNA: TGTGCCAGCAGCGGAAATAAAGGGGAGACCCAGTACTTC
D: -; J: TRBJ2-3; size: -; V: TRBV30; CDR3: CAAAGDLNTDTQYF; DNA: TGTGCCGCTGCAGGAGACCTTAACACAGATACGCAGTATTTT
D: TRBD1; J: TRBJ1-5; size: -; V: TRBV25-1; CDR3: CASSDTGTGSNQPQHF; DNA: TGTGCCAGCAGTGACACCGGGACAGGGAGCAATCAGCCCCAGCATTTT
D: TRBD1; J: TRBJ2-6; size: few; V: TRBV4-3; CDR3: CASSQDYGTASSGANVLTF; DNA: TGCGCCAGCAGCCAAGATTACGGGACAGCGAGCTCTGGGGCCAACGTCCTGACTTTC
D: TRBD2; J: TRBJ2-5; size: -; V: TRBV12-3/TRBV12-4; CDR3: CASSLGNRAGGLALQETQYF; DNA: TGTGCCAGCAGTTTAGGGAATAGAGCGGGGGGACTCGCACTCCAAGAGACCCAGTACTTC
D: TRBD1; J: TRBJ2-3; size: few; V: TRBV11-3; CDR3: CASSRGRVPTDTQYF; DNA: TGTGCCAGCTCCAGGGGGAGAGTGCCCACAGATACGCAGTATTTT
D: -; J: TRBJ2-1; size: -; V: TRBV4-1; CDR3: CASSQAVEGLLFF; DNA: TGCGCCAGCAGCCAAGCGGTCGAGGGGCTACTGTTCTTC
D: -; J: TRBJ2-5; size: -; V: TRBV29-1; CDR3: CSVERGGDQETQYF; DNA: TGCAGCGTTGAGCGGGGTGGAGACCAAGAGACCCAGTACTTC
D: TRBD2; J: TRBJ2-1; size: -; V: TRBV4-3; CDR3: CASSQVRDYYNEQFF; DNA: TGCGCCAGCAGCCAAGTCCGGGACTACTACAATGAGCAGTTCTTC
D: -; J: TRBJ1-5; size: -; V: TRBV12-3/TRBV12-4; CDR3: CASTPTGPGGNQPQHF; DNA: TGTGCCAGCACCCCTACAGGGCCCGGGGGCAATCAGCCCCAGCATTTT
D: TRBD1; J: TRBJ2-2; size: few; V: TRBV4-1; CDR3: CASSSYRGGELFF; DNA: TGCGCCAGCAGCTCTTACAGGGGCGGGGAGCTGTTTTTT
D: -; J: TRBJ2-3; size: -; V: TRBV5-1; CDR3: CASSSSSTQYF; DNA: TGCGCCAGCAGCTCGTCATCAACGCAGTATTTT
D: TRBD1; J: TRBJ1-3; size: few; V: TRBV7-2; CDR3: CASSPGTGTGNTIYF; DNA: TGTGCCAGCAGCCCTGGGACAGGGACTGGAAACACCATATATTTT
D: -; J: TRBJ2-7; size: few; V: TRBV6-5; CDR3: CASSYGSQFSYEQYF; DNA: TGTGCCAGCAGTTACGGGTCCCAGTTCTCCTACGAGCAGTACTTC
D: TRBD1; J: TRBJ2-4; size: -; V: TRBV5-1; CDR3: CASSPSRDSAAKNMQYF; DNA: TGCGCCAGCAGCCCCTCCCGGGACAGCGCAGCCAAAAACATGCAGTACTTC
D: -; J: TRBJ2-7; size: few; V: TRBV6-2/TRBV6-3; CDR3: CASRQGPSPFYEQYF; DNA: TGTGCCAGCAGACAAGGCCCTTCACCTTTTTACGAGCAGTACTTC
D: -; J: TRBJ1-2; size: -; V: TRBV18; CDR3: CASSPPGQGTGGYTF; DNA: TGTGCCAGCTCACCACCTGGGCAGGGTACGGGAGGCTACACCTTC
D: TRBD1; J: TRBJ2-5; size: -; V: TRBV19; CDR3: CASSIDQGEETQYF; DNA: TGTGCCAGTAGTATAGATCAGGGGGAAGAGACCCAGTACTTC
D: -; J: TRBJ1-4; size: few; V: TRBV18; CDR3: CASSPNLQPGVEKLFF; DNA: TGTGCCAGCTCACCAAATCTGCAGCCGGGGGTTGAAAAACTGTTTTTT
D: -; J: TRBJ2-1; size: -; V: TRBV6-5; CDR3: CASSLRMSGRRNEQFF; DNA: TGTGCCAGCAGTTTGCGAATGAGCGGAAGGAGGAATGAGCAGTTCTTC
D: TRBD1; J: TRBJ2-1; size: few; V: TRBV29-1; CDR3: CSVETGTGINEQFF; DNA: TGCAGCGTCGAGACCGGGACAGGGATTAATGAGCAGTTCTTC
D: -; J: TRBJ1-2; size: few; V: TRBV3-1; CDR3: CASSPDAGSNYGYTF; DNA: TGTGCCAGCAGCCCAGACGCCGGTTCTAACTATGGCTACACCTTC
D: -; J: TRBJ1-2; size: -; V: TRBV7-2; CDR3: CASSLAFTQDYGYTF; DNA: TGTGCCAGCAGCTTAGCTTTCACCCAAGACTATGGCTACACCTTC
D: -; J: TRBJ1-3; size: -; V: TRBV7-9; CDR3: CASSSGFLSGNTIYF; DNA: TGTGCCAGCAGCTCAGGGTTCCTCTCTGGAAACACCATATATTTT
D: -; J: TRBJ2-1; size: -; V: TRBV7-2; CDR3: CASSLWRRDNEQFF; DNA: TGTGCCAGCAGCTTATGGCGCAGGGATAATGAGCAGTTCTTC
D: TRBD1; J: TRBJ1-4; size: -; V: TRBV6-6; CDR3: CASSSGTGVGTNEKLFF; DNA: TGTGCCAGCAGTTCCGGGACAGGGGTAGGGACTAATGAAAAACTGTTTTTT
D: TRBD2; J: TRBJ2-3; size: -; V: TRBV13; CDR3: CASSYPSGGARTDTQYF; DNA: TGTGCCAGCAGTTACCCCAGCGGGGGGGCCAGGACAGATACGCAGTATTTT
D: -; J: TRBJ2-3; size: few; V: TRBV5-1; CDR3: CASSLVVEDTQYF; DNA: TGCGCCAGCAGCTTGGTGGTGGAAGATACGCAGTATTTT
D: -; J: TRBJ1-1; size: few; V: TRBV3-1; CDR3: CASSHLAGPLKIKAEAFF; DNA: TGTGCCAGCAGCCATCTCGCGGGCCCCCTCAAGATTAAGGCTGAAGCTTTCTTT
D: TRBD2; J: TRBJ2-5; size: few; V: TRBV27; CDR3: CASSPRRAAGVRGETQYF; DNA: TGTGCCAGCAGTCCCCGAAGGGCGGCGGGGGTCAGAGGGGAGACCCAGTACTTC
D: TRBD1; J: TRBJ2-7; size: -; V: TRBV12-3/TRBV12-4; CDR3: CASSAWDRTYEQYF; DNA: TGTGCCAGCAGTGCTTGGGACAGAACTTACGAGCAGTACTTC
D: -; J: TRBJ1-4; size: -; V: TRBV12-3/TRBV12-4; CDR3: CASTPAVTEKLFF; DNA: TGTGCCAGCACCCCGGCCGTTACTGAAAAACTGTTTTTT
D: -; J: TRBJ1-6; size: once; V: TRBV5-5; CDR3: CASSLGTLGNSPLHF; DNA: TGTGCCAGCAGCCTCGGGACCCTTGGGAATTCACCCCTCCACTTT
D: -; J: TRBJ2-7; size: -; V: TRBV30; CDR3: CAWSDVYEQYF; DNA: TGTGCCTGGAGTGATGTCTACGAGCAGTACTTC
D: -; J: TRBJ1-5; size: few; V: TRBV4-1; CDR3: CASSQTVIRPQHF; DNA: TGCGCCAGCAGCCAAACAGTCATCAGGCCCCAGCATTTT
D: -; J: TRBJ2-3; size: -; V: TRBV4-1; CDR3: CASSPAGKDSPWDTQYF; DNA: TGCGCCAGCAGCCCGGCGGGGAAGGACAGTCCTTGGGATACGCAGTATTTT